Following are 13 T cell receptor beta chains from one sample sequenced in a study of cytomegalovirus exposure and HLA in healthy donors. Vbeta (60) and Jbeta (13) primers were used in the PCR. The method was immunoSEQ multiplex PCR; TCRdb's version includes in-frame clones alone and lacks a portion of them. The table shows 150,000 or so clones, with approximately 80% occurring only once. The sequenced material came from PBMCs. The receptors were gathered from a man aged 25 to 40 in good health and CMV-seropositive.

The gene calls are TRBV27 and TRBJ1-6, with TRBD1 as a possible D gene (6 bases). Trimming cost V 3 bases and J 11 bases, with 23 bases left between them. CDR3 size: 17 residues. Per the germline V gene, CDR1 is MNHEY and CDR2 is SMNVEV (reference sequence). The chain's CDR3 is CASSFLSLGAQNPPLHF. CDR3 DNA sequence: TGTGCCAGCAGTTTCCTATCCTTGGGGGCCCAAAATCCACCCCTCCACTTT.

This clone was found once. The J gene is TRBJ2-7, the V gene TRBV5-4; a weak D match, TRBD1 (6 bases). The CDR3 is made up of 14 amino acids. Looked up from germline, CDR1 is SGHNT and CDR2 is YYREEE (reference sequence). V lost 4 bases, J lost 0 bases, and 11 bases lay in between. Here the CDR3 reads CASSNRDISYEQYF. As DNA, the CDR3 is TGTGCCAGCAGCAACCGGGACATCTCCTACGAGCAGTACTTC.

The chain has TRBV21-1 and TRBJ2-1; TRBD1, the table's D call, lacks a check against the DNA. TRBV21-1 is noted as a pseudogene. The CDR3 spans 16 residues. The CDR3 sequence is CASSNIGTPSYNEQLF. Here the CDR3 DNA reads TGTGCCAGCAGCAATATCGGGACACCGTCCTACAATGAGCAGCTCTTC.

This clone was found once. The CDR3 is CASSASSGGESGELFF. The CDR3 DNA follows: TGTGCCAGCAGCGCGTCTAGCGGGGGGGAGTCCGGGGAGCTGTTTTTT. J is TRBJ2-2 and V is TRBV9; 12 bases line up with TRBD2. The CDR3 runs 16 residues. Trimming removed 3 bases from V and 6 bases from J; junction bases left unmatched: 6. Per germline, CDR1 SGDLS and CDR2 YYNGEE.

V gene TRBV19 combines with J gene TRBJ1-2; TRBD1 aligns across 9 bases. This CDR3 region has 15 residues. Unmatched junction bases numbered 6, after V lost 5 bases and J lost 2 bases. Germline CDR1 LNHDA, CDR2 SQIVND (reference sequence). This CDR3 is CASSVRQGENYGYTF. The CDR3 DNA reads as TGTGCCAGTAGTGTAAGACAGGGGGAGAACTATGGCTACACCTTC.

V and J are TRBV5-1 and TRBJ2-1; 15 positions match TRBD2. Germline V gene sequence: CDR1 SGHRS, CDR2 YFSETQ. The V gene end was trimmed by 5 bases and the J gene end by 3 bases; junction bases not matched to a gene: 0. The CDR3 extends over 15 amino acids. The CDR3 here is CASRGLAGGYNEQFF. CDR3 DNA: TGCGCCAGCAGGGGACTAGCGGGAGGCTACAATGAGCAGTTCTTC. The whole variable domain, filled in from reference TRBV5-1 and TRBJ2-1, reads KAGVTQTPRYLIKTRGQQVTLSCSPISGHRSVSWYQQTPGQGLQFLFEYFSETQRNKGNFPGRFSGRQFSNSRSEMNVSTLELGDSALYLCASRGLAGGYNEQFFGPGTRLTVL.

The chain carries TRBV19 and TRBJ1-5, with TRBD1 matching over 8 bases. Trimming cost V 4 bases and J 0 bases; bases outside gene matches: 14. Per germline, CDR1 LNHDA and CDR2 SQIVND (reference sequence). This CDR3 is 19 amino acids long. The CDR3 sequence is CASSRATGAKTYSNQPQHF. For the CDR3, the DNA is TGTGCCAGTAGTAGGGCGACAGGGGCCAAAACCTATAGCAATCAGCCCCAGCATTTT.

J is TRBJ1-2 and V is TRBV18; 9 nucleotides match TRBD1. CDR3 length equals 14 residues. Germline V gene data show CDR1 as KGHSH and CDR2 as LQKENI. Trimming took 5 bases from V and 4 from J; bases not matched to a gene: 5. This chain's CDR3 is CASSTTGGVYGYTF. CDR3 in DNA: TGTGCCAGCTCAACGACAGGGGGTGTCTATGGCTACACCTTC.

The V gene is TRBV19, the J gene TRBJ2-5; D remains ambiguous. CDR1 and CDR2 (germline): LNHDA, SQIVND (reference sequence). The germline V and J ends were trimmed by 0 bases and 5 bases, with 10 bases remaining between them. The CDR3 totals 14 residues. DNA of the CDR3: TGTGCCAGTAGTATAGATCTGGTGGGCGAGACCCAGTACTTC. It encodes CASSIDLVGETQYF.

This chain connects TRBV7-9 to TRBJ2-7, with a tentative D call TRBD1 (5 bases). The CDR3 runs 15 residues. The V gene lost 3 bases and the J gene lost 6 bases, with 18 bases spanning the gap. Germline V gene data show CDR1 as SEHNR and CDR2 as FQNEAQ (reference sequence). The CDR3 DNA reads TGTGCCAGCAGCTTTTCGCAGGGCGAGGTAGGCGAGCAGTACTTC. Its protein is CASSFSQGEVGEQYF.

The CDR3 DNA sequence: TGTGCCTGGAACTCAGACATACCCTACGAGCAGTACTTC. Amino acids: CAWNSDIPYEQYF. V is TRBV30 and J is TRBJ2-7; D gene ambiguous. The germline gives CDR1 GTSNPN, CDR2 SVGIG (reference sequence). The CDR3 loop spans 13 amino acids. The ends were cut back, 4 bases at V and 2 bases at J, with 12 bases in the middle.

The gene calls are TRBV27 and TRBJ1-1; 7 nucleotides align to TRBD1. The CDR3 loop spans 13 amino acids. The germline V gene encodes CDR1 MNHEY and CDR2 SMNVEV (reference sequence). The V segment lost 2 bases and the J segment 7 bases; nucleotides outside the gene matches: 4. The CDR3 region is CASSLATGHEAFF. CDR3 DNA: TGTGCCAGCAGTTTAGCGACAGGGCATGAAGCTTTCTTT.

CDR3 sequence reads: CASSLIEGGDTQYF. CDR3 sequence (DNA): TGTGCCAGCAGCCTGATCGAGGGAGGAGATACGCAGTATTTT. The chain links TRBV5-6 to TRBJ2-3; the D gene is possibly TRBD2 (6 bases). The CDR3 has 14 residues. The germline gives CDR1 SGHDT, CDR2 YYEEEE. The V end lost 4 bases, the J end lost 5 bases, and 14 bases lay between the germline ends. The full variable domain, its missing parts supplied by reference TRBV5-6 and TRBJ2-3, is DAGVTQSPTHLIKTRGQQVTLRCSPKSGHDTVSWYQQALGQGPQFIFQYYEEEERQRGNFPDRFSGHQFPNYSSELNVNALLLGDSALYLCASSLIEGGDTQYFGPGTRLTVL.